The 2 T cell receptor beta chains reported below all come from one sample, sequenced in a study of Siglec-9 on CD8 T cells in melanoma. Assay used: immunoSEQ multiplex PCR; TCRdb lists only in-frame clones, some missing. The sample contains around 29,000 clones, 75% to 85% of which appear only once. Input material: Siglec-9- CD8+ T cells sorted from blood. Every receptor here comes from a human donor in good health.

The J gene is TRBJ2-1, the V gene TRBV6-5; 9 bases align to TRBD2. The CDR3 consists of 15 residues. CDR1 is MNHEY, CDR2 SVGAGI, per germline. V lost 4 bases to trimming and J lost 5 bases; unmatched junction nucleotides: 6. CDR3 nucleotide sequence: TGTGCCAGCAGTTTTGCGGGGGGGCCTAACAATGAGCAGTTCTTC. Encoded protein: CASSFAGGPNNEQFF.

This sequence joins TRBV29-1 and TRBJ2-7; 7 bases match TRBD2. The CDR3 sequence is 17 residues long. V was clipped by 1 base and J by 3 bases; unmatched bases: 15. CDR1 and CDR2 (germline): SQVTM, ANQGSEA. The CDR3 protein is CSVEGDLAAWWLYEQYV. CDR3 bases: TGCAGCGTTGAAGGTGACCTAGCGGCATGGTGGCTCTACGAGCAGTACGTC.